Each of the 3 T cell receptor beta chains below was sequenced from the same sample in a study of blood T cells in healthy people across ages. Through a sample-barcoded 5' primer and a J-beta primer mix, a second PCR was run for about 6 to 11 cycles. From the 5' RACE reads, TCRdb called clonotypes with MiXCR, one entry per CDR3 protein. The sample shows roughly 1.7 million distinct CDR3 sequences, roughly 30% of them seen only once. The source material was blood. These TCRs come from a woman in her twenties or thirties in good health.

The count of this clonotype is one. The genes are TRBV29-1 and TRBJ1-1; D is uncertain. Deletions cut 7 bases from V and 4 bases from J, with 10 bases between. CDR3 length: 11 residues. The germline gives CDR1 SQVTM, CDR2 ANQGSEA. CDR3 amino acids: CSAQSRTEAFF. DNA of the CDR3: TGCAGCGCACAGAGCCGCACTGAAGCTTTCTTT.

This clonotype is a singleton in its sample. The rearrangement joins TRBV27 to TRBJ1-5, with unresolved D. The germline V gene has CDR1 MNHEY and CDR2 SMNVEV (reference sequence). Between the trimmed V and J ends, which lost 5 bases and 0 bases, there was a span of 11 bases. CDR3 length: 15 amino acids. As DNA, the CDR3 is TGTGCCAGCAGTAGAAAGGGTCATAGCAATCAGCCCCAGCATTTT. Its translation: CASSRKGHSNQPQHF.

This clonotype occurred a few times. The rearrangement joins TRBV6-6 to TRBJ2-7, with TRBD2 matching 12 bases. Trimming at V came to 2 bases and at J to 7 bases, leaving 3 bases not matched to a gene. This CDR3 is 14 amino acids long. The germline V gene has CDR1 MNHNY and CDR2 SVGAGI (reference sequence). In DNA, the CDR3 is TGTGCCAGCAGTTACGGGACTAGCGGGTCTGAGCAGTACTTC. Amino acids: CASSYGTSGSEQYF.